This T cell receptor (beta chain) was identified during a study of blood T cell repertoires in COVID-19. This table comes from immunoSEQ multiplex PCR, and its TCRdb copy is limited to in-frame clones, with some not included. This sample has 250,000 to 300,000 clones, with 80% to 90% found just once. This CDR3 is built from 15 residues. Trimming removed 0 bases at V and 2 bases at J, with 11 bases between. Looked up from germline, CDR1 is MNHEY and CDR2 is SMNVEV (reference sequence). This clonotype was sampled from a woman aged 30 to 39 with COVID-19, enrolled during active disease. Sequencing was done on a sample of peripheral blood. The chain joins TRBV27 to TRBJ2-7; D perhaps matches TRBD1 (6 bases). In DNA form, the CDR3 reads TGTGCCAGCAGTTTATCGGGACACCTGACCTACGAGCAGTACTTC. This sequence encodes CASSLSGHLTYEQYF.